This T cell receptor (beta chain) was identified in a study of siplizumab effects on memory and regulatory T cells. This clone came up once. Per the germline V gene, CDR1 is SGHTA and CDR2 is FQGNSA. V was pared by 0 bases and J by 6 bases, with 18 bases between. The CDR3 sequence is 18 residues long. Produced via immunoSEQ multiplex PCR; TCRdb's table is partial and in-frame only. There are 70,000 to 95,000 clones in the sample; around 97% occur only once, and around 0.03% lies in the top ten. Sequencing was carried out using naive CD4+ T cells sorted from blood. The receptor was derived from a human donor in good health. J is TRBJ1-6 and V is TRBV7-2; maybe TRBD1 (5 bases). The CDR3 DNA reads TGTGCCAGCAGCTTAGCTGTGCTCGGAGGGACCGTTAATTCACCCCTCCACTTT. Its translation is CASSLAVLGGTVNSPLHF.